This T cell receptor (beta chain) was captured by sequencing in a study of CD8+ T cells in alopecia areata. On the study more broadly: People stayed on tofacitinib for 6 to 18 months, then stopped the drug for 6 months.

Study-wide results and caveats: Persistence in scalp and blood during tofacitinib was observed for many expanded lesional clones. Alopecia totalis/universalis scalp especially showed more expanded CD8+ clones than normal scalp.

Concerning this clone itself: Its specificity is not known.

V was shortened by 6 bases and J by 0 bases, with 15 bases between the two germline ends. Looked up from germline, CDR1 is MGHDK and CDR2 is SYGVNS. This CDR3 has 17 residues. Treatment specified: oral pan-JAK inhibitor, 5-10 mg twice daily. Extraction and reverse transcription of RNA yielded cDNA as the sequencing template. Method: immunoSEQ multiplex PCR; TCRdb's copy keeps in-frame clones and lacks some. The sample comprises under 150,000 clones, approximately 55% of which are singletons, and about 3.2% rests with the top ten. This sample comprised CD4+ T cells sorted from blood, obtained at week 24, from a patient treated with tofacitinib. The J gene is TRBJ1-6, the V gene TRBV25-1; possible D gene TRBD1, 6 bases. The clonotype originates from a human donor with alopecia areata. The CDR3 DNA reads TGTGCCAGCAGGCAAACAGGGATCTACTCCTATAATTCACCCCTCCACTTT. It codes for CASRQTGIYSYNSPLHF.